Listed below are T cell receptor beta chains from one sample, sequenced in a study of blood T cell repertoires in COVID-19. TCRdb's table, derived via immunoSEQ multiplex PCR, lists solely in-frame clones and lacks some. The sample shows tens of thousands of clones, 91% of them seen only once. What was sequenced was peripheral blood. These receptors all come from a human donor with active COVID-19. The donor label of this sample is uncertain. Each CDR3 is given with its conserved first and last residue. Where a row states a size, it is once, few, many or the class of an expanded clone; other rows omit it.

j_gene: TRBJ2-3; v_gene: TRBV30; abundance: NA; CDR3aa: CAWSKGLAGADTQYF
j_gene: TRBJ2-4; v_gene: TRBV29-1; abundance: NA; CDR3aa: CSAGTGGSGNIQYF
j_gene: TRBJ2-5; v_gene: TRBV5-1; abundance: NA; CDR3aa: CASSARGGGPETQYF
j_gene: TRBJ1-2; v_gene: TRBV5-5; abundance: NA; CDR3aa: CASSLGPTGDYGYTF
j_gene: TRBJ1-5; v_gene: TRBV27; abundance: many; CDR3aa: CASSSDSWRPQHF
j_gene: TRBJ2-2; v_gene: TRBV2; abundance: NA; CDR3aa: CASRGGPDTGELFF
j_gene: TRBJ2-1; v_gene: TRBV24-1; abundance: NA; CDR3aa: CATSDQLAGASDEQFF
j_gene: TRBJ1-2; v_gene: TRBV7-2; abundance: NA; CDR3aa: CASSLVRVDGYTF
j_gene: TRBJ1-2; v_gene: TRBV18; abundance: NA; CDR3aa: CASSPPDTWAGYTF
j_gene: TRBJ2-1; v_gene: TRBV15; abundance: NA; CDR3aa: CATSGSEQVNEQFF